This T cell receptor (beta chain) is drawn from a study of blood T cell repertoires in COVID-19. Profiled with immunoSEQ multiplex PCR; TCRdb holds only in-frame clones, not every one. The sample includes just over 300,000 clones, about 89% of them seen just once. The V gene lost 5 bases and the J gene lost 4 bases, with 13 bases spanning the gap. The V gene's germline CDR1 is SGHDN and CDR2 FVKESK. The CDR3 contains 14 residues. The sequence was obtained from a woman between 40 and 50 years old who had recovered from COVID-19. The chain couples TRBV14 to TRBJ2-3; tentative D call: TRBD1 (6 bases). Sequenced input: PBMCs or T cells enriched from blood (not recorded which). The CDR3 DNA reads TGTGCCAGCAGCTGGTCCAGGGGAGCAGATACGCAGTATTTT. Its translation: CASSWSRGADTQYF.